The following is a TCR beta chain sequence with its context. This sample was included in a study of blood T cell repertoires in COVID-19. Study at large: Samples came from the United States, Italy and Spain, spanning acute and convalescent COVID-19. Sample material is recorded as cDNA or gDNA derived from T cells, B-cell-depleted T cells, or PBMCs.

CDR1 and CDR2 from the germline V gene are LNHDA and SQIVND (reference sequence). V dropped 5 bases and J dropped 10; count of bases not matched to a gene: 10. The CDR3 consists of 14 residues. Data came from immunoSEQ multiplex PCR; TCRdb stores just in-frame clones and leaves some out. This table holds about 40,000 clones, around 83% found once. The TCR was taken from a woman aged 55 to 70 with acute or convalescent COVID-19. The chain links TRBV19 to TRBJ2-1; 8 bases align to TRBD1. Sequences were obtained from peripheral blood. The CDR3 loop reads CASSFGPRGQEQFF. CDR3 nucleotides: TGTGCCAGTAGTTTCGGGCCCAGGGGGCAGGAGCAGTTCTTC. Full variable domain (missing parts from reference TRBV19 and TRBJ2-1): DGGITQSPKYLFRKEGQNVTLSCEQNLNHDAMYWYRQDPGQGLRLIYYSQIVNDFQKGDIAEGYSVSREKKESFPLTVTSAQKNPTAFYLCASSFGPRGQEQFFGPGTRLTVL.